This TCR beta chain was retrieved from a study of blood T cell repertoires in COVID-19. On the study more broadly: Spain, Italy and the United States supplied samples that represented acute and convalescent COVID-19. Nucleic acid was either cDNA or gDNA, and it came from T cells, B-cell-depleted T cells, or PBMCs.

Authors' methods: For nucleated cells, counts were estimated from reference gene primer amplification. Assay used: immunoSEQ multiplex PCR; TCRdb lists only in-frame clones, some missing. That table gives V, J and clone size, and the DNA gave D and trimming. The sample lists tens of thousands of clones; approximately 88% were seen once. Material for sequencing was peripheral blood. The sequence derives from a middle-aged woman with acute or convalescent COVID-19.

CDR3 loop: CASSPGQGSDTQYF. CDR3 nucleotide sequence: TGTGCCAGCAGTCCTGGACAGGGGTCAGATACGCAGTATTTT. The chain uses TRBV6-4 and TRBJ2-3; 9 nucleotides line up with TRBD1. Germline CDR1 is MRHNA and CDR2 is SNTAGT. CDR3 length equals 14 residues. J lost 4 bases, V lost 5 bases, and 4 bases had no gene match.